This paragraph covers one T cell receptor (beta chain) sequence. In the same sample, other DNA sequences code for this CDR3. This sample is part of a study of cytomegalovirus exposure and HLA in healthy donors. PCR primers comprised 60 Vbeta and 13 Jbeta primers. Some clones are missing from TCRdb's copy, which holds only in-frame ones; the method was immunoSEQ multiplex PCR. Among 250,000 to 350,000 clones, about nine tenths were seen once, and the ten largest hold about 4%. V lost 0 bases to trimming and J lost 5 bases, with 13 bases between them. This CDR3 has 15 residues. Germline CDR1 MNHEY, CDR2 SMNVEV (reference sequence).

Sample: PBMCs. The clonotype originates from a middle-aged man in good health and CMV-seropositive. The chain employs TRBV27 and TRBJ2-5; TRBD1 might be the D (5 bases). In nucleotides, the CDR3 is TGTGCCAGCAGTTTATCGTGGCAGGGTGGGGAGACCCAGTACTTC. Protein sequence: CASSLSWQGGETQYF.